Following are 14 T cell receptor beta chains from one sample sequenced in a study of blood T cells in healthy people across ages. Alongside a J-beta primer mix, a sample-barcoded 5' primer served in a second PCR lasting about 7 to 11 cycles. TCRdb ran MiXCR on the 5' RACE reads and lists one entry per CDR3 protein. The profile covers 700,000 to 850,000 distinct CDR3 sequences, with about 37% appearing a single time and under 15% taken by the ten largest. The sequenced sample was blood. The source of these receptors is a young man in good health.

This clonotype came up many times. The genes are TRBV12-3 or TRBV12-4 and TRBJ2-6; D not resolved. Trimming took off 3 bases at V and 0 bases at J, with 15 bases between the two ends. This CDR3 region has 18 residues. The CDR3, as DNA: TGTGCCAGCAGTTTTAGTCAGGTCCCATTCTCTGGGGCCAACGTCCTGACTTTC. Translation gives CASSFSQVPFSGANVLTF.

The chain employs TRBV20-1 and TRBJ2-2; 8 nucleotides match TRBD1. V lost 3 bases and J lost 4; bases outside the gene matches: 4. The CDR3 covers 14 residues. In germline, CDR1 is DFQATT, CDR2 SNEGSKA (reference sequence). CDR3 nucleotides: TGCAGTGCTAGCCGACAGGGGCTCACCGGGGAGCTGTTTTTT. It encodes CSASRQGLTGELFF.

V gene TRBV9 combines with J gene TRBJ1-4; D is uncertain. The CDR3 totals 13 residues. V dropped 0 bases and J dropped 7 bases, with 7 bases sitting between them. In germline, CDR1 is SGDLS, CDR2 YYNGEE. The CDR3 region is CASSVAPGEKLFF. The CDR3 DNA is TGTGCCAGCAGCGTAGCTCCTGGTGAAAAACTGTTTTTT.

This clonotype was recorded at least ten times. The genes are TRBV12-3 or TRBV12-4 and TRBJ2-1, with D perhaps TRBD2 (6 bases). Deletions cut 6 bases from V and 2 bases from J, with 11 bases between. There are 14 residues in the CDR3. CDR3 residues: CASRYGGAYNEQFF. The CDR3 nucleotides are TGTGCCAGCAGATACGGGGGTGCCTACAATGAGCAGTTCTTC.

The count of this clonotype is one. This chain connects TRBV20-1 to TRBJ1-1, with 7 nucleotides matching TRBD1. CDR1 is DFQATT and CDR2 is SNEGSKA in the germline V gene (reference sequence). The CDR3 is 12 amino acids. The chain's CDR3 is CRPDRVNTEAFF. The DNA of the CDR3 is TGCAGGCCAGACAGGGTAAACACTGAAGCTTTCTTT.

This clonotype was seen only a few times. The rearrangement uses TRBV2 and TRBJ1-4; 8 nucleotides line up with TRBD1. The junction had 7 bases not matched to a gene; V was cut back by 2 bases and J by 8 bases. Germline V gene data show CDR1 as SNHLY and CDR2 as FYNNEI. The CDR3 has 15 amino acids. CDR3 sequence reads: CASSELQGAGEKLFF. The DNA for the CDR3 is TGTGCCAGCAGTGAACTCCAGGGGGCGGGAGAAAAACTGTTTTTT.

The sample holds many counts of this clonotype. V gene TRBV10-3 combines with J gene TRBJ2-7; D may be TRBD2 (6 bases). The CDR3 extends over 12 amino acids. V lost 6 bases and J 3 bases, leaving 9 bases between the germline ends. Germline CDR1 is ENHRY and CDR2 is SYGVKD. The CDR3 DNA reads TGTGCCATCAGCGAGGACTACTACGAGCAGTACTTC. Translating it yields CAISEDYYEQYF.

DNA of the CDR3: TGTGCCAGCAGTTCCCCTTCCAGAGAGACCCAGTACTTC. This encodes CASSSPSRETQYF. The rearrangement uses TRBV12-3 or TRBV12-4 and TRBJ2-5; D not resolved. There are 13 residues in the CDR3. V lost 4 bases, J lost 4 bases, and 10 bases lay in between.

A note on this clonotype: A much larger clone lies a single base off, so this may be a read error. The chain couples TRBV28 to TRBJ2-3, with a possible D match to TRBD2 (7 bases). Germline V gene lookup returns CDR1 MDHEN and CDR2 SYDVKM. This CDR3 is 16 amino acids long. CDR3 residues: CASSTLGGGRTDAQYF. For the CDR3, the DNA is TGTGCCAGCAGCACCCTAGGGGGGGGGCGTACAGATGCGCAGTATTTT.

This clonotype was seen only a few times. The chain couples TRBV7-2 to TRBJ2-4; the D gene is possibly TRBD1 (5 bases). The DNA matches TRBJ2-7 better at its end, which makes the J call doubtful. Per the germline V gene, CDR1 is SGHTA and CDR2 is FQGNSA. There are 15 residues in the CDR3. The CDR3 bases are TGTGCCAGCAGCTTAGAGCAGGGCTCAGTCTCCGAGCAGTACTTC. Its protein is CASSLEQGSVSEQYF.

The chain has TRBV5-5 and TRBJ2-1, with 9 bases fitting TRBD2. The DNA matches TRBJ2-7 better at its end, which makes the J call doubtful. CDR1 and CDR2 from the germline V gene are SGHKS and YYEKEE (reference sequence). The CDR3 spans 16 residues. For the CDR3, the DNA is TGTGCCAGCAGCTTGGCGGCTAGCGGGGCCTACAATGAGCAGTACTTC. The encoded protein is CASSLAASGAYNEQYF.

This clonotype was detected a few times. Sequence at one end of the junction differs from germline and may be a read error. This sequence joins TRBV7-9 and TRBJ2-1, with unresolved D. The CDR3 consists of 10 residues. Germline CDR1 SEHNR, CDR2 FQNEAQ (reference sequence). The CDR3 DNA follows: TGTGCCGGCAGCTTGGCTAAGCAGTTCTTC. It specifies CAGSLAKQFF.

This clonotype was counted ten times or more. The chain carries TRBV12-3 or TRBV12-4 and TRBJ2-5; 7 bases are shared with TRBD2. V was pared by 6 bases and J by 4 bases, with 17 bases of the junction left unmatched. The CDR3 is 17 amino acids. The CDR3 DNA reads as TGTGCCAGCAGCCACGACAGTACCCGGGAGGTGAGAGAGACCCAGTACTTC. This gives the protein CASSHDSTREVRETQYF.

This clonotype has only a few counts. The V call is TRBV7-2, the J call TRBJ2-1; the match to TRBD1 covers 7 bases. The CDR3 runs to 15 residues. Looked up from germline, CDR1 is SGHTA and CDR2 is FQGNSA. V was pared by 4 bases and J by 6 bases, with 9 bases of the junction left unmatched. The CDR3 DNA reads TGTGCCAGCAGCTCCAAGACAGGGAATGCCAATGAGCAGTTCTTC. Its translation is CASSSKTGNANEQFF.